This note documents a single TCR beta chain sequence. The sample originates from a study of blood T cell repertoires in COVID-19. Study-level information: Samples representing acute and convalescent COVID-19 were sourced from the United States, Italy and Spain.

Only in-frame clones appear in the TCRdb table, and some are missing; sequencing was by immunoSEQ multiplex PCR. The table includes about 170,000 clones, approximately 84% detected once. V lost 8 bases to trimming and J lost 3 bases, with 14 bases between them. The CDR3 loop spans 14 amino acids. The V gene's germline CDR1 is SNHLY and CDR2 FYNNEI. Sequenced sample: PBMCs or T cells enriched from blood (not recorded which). The V call is TRBV2, the J call TRBJ1-5; D unresolved. The TCR originated in a human donor with acute COVID-19. The donor label of this sample is uncertain. The DNA of the CDR3 is TGTGCCAGCGCCGGCGGGGATATCAATCAGCCCCAGCATTTT. It yields the protein CASAGGDINQPQHF.